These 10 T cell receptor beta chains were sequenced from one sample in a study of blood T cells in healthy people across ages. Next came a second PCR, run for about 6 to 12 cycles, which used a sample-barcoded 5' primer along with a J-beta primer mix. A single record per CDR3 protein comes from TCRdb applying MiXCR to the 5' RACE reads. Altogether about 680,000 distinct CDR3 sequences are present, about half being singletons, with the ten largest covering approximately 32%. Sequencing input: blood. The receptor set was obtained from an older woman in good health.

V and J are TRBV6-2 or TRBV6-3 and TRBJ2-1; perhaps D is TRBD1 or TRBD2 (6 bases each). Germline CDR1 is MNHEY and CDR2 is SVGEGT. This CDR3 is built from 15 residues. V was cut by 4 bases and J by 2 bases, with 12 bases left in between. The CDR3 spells CASSWGATPYNEQFF. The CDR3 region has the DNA TGTGCCAGCAGTTGGGGGGCGACACCCTACAATGAGCAGTTCTTC.

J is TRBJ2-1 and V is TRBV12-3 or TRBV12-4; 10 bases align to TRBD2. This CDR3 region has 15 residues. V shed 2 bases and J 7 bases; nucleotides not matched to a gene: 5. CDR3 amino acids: CASSLREREGNEQFF. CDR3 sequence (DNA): TGTGCCAGCAGTTTAAGGGAGCGGGAGGGGAATGAGCAGTTCTTC.

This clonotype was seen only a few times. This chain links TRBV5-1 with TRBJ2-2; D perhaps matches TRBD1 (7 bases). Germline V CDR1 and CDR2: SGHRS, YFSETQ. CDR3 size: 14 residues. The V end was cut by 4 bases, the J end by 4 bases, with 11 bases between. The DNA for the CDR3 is TGCGCCAGCAGCGCGGGACAGTTCACCGGGGAGCTGTTTTTT. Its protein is CASSAGQFTGELFF. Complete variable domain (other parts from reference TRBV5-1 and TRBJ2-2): KAGVTQTPRYLIKTRGQQVTLSCSPISGHRSVSWYQQTPGQGLQFLFEYFSETQRNKGNFPGRFSGRQFSNSRSEMNVSTLELGDSALYLCASSAGQFTGELFFGEGSRLTVL.

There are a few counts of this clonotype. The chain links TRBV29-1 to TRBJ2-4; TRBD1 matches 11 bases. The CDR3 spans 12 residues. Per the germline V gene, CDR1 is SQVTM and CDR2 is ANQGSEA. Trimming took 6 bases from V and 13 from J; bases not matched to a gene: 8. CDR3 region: CSVGDRGVSQYF. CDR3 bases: TGCAGCGTGGGGGACAGGGGGGTGTCCCAGTACTTC.

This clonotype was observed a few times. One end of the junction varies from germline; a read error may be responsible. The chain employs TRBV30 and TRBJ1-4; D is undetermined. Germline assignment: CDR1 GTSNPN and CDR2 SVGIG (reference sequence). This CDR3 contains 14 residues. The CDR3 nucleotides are TGTGCCTGGAGTGTACATGCAACTAATGAAAAACCGTTTTTT. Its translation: CAWSVHATNEKPFF.

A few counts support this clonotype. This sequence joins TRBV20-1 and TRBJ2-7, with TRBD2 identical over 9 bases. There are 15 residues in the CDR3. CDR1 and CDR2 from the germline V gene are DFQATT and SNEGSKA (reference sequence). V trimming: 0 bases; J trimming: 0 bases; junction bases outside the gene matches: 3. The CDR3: CSARDGTSPSYEQYF. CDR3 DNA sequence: TGCAGTGCTAGAGATGGGACTAGCCCCTCCTACGAGCAGTACTTC.

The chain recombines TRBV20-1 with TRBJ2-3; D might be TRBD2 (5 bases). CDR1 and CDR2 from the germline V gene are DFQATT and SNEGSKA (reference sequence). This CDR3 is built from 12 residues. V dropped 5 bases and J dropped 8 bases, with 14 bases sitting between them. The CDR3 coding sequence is TGCAGTGCTCCCTGGGTCGGAGGTACGCAGTATTTT. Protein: CSAPWVGGTQYF.

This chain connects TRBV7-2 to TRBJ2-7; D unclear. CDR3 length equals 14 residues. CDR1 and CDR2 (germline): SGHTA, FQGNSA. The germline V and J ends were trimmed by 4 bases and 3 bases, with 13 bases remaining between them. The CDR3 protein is CASSSRTRIYEQYF. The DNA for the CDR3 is TGTGCCAGCAGCTCCCGGACGAGAATCTACGAGCAGTACTTC.

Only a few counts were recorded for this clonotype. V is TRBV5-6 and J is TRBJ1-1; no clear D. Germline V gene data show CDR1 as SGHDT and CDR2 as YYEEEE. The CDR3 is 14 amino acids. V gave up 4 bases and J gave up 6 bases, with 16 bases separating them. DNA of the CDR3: TGTGCCAGCAGCCTACGGGCCTGCCGCTCTGAAGCTTTCTTT. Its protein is CASSLRACRSEAFF.

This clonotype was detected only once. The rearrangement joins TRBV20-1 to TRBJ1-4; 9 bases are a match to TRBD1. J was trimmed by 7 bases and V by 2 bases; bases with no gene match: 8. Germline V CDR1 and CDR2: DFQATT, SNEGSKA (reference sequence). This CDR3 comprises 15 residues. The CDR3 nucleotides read TGCAGTGCTAGACCCCTCACAGGGGGCGGTGAAAAACTGTTTTTT. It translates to CSARPLTGGGEKLFF.